Below, 3 T cell receptor beta chains from the same sample are listed, as sequenced in a study of PD-1 blockade in classical Hodgkin lymphoma. Sequenced by immunoSEQ multiplex PCR; TCRdb stores in-frame clones only, minus some. The table includes tens of thousands of clones, more than 70% detected once. All trial patients relapsed after autologous stem cell transplantation. Source: peripheral blood mononuclear cells (PBMCs), taken at baseline. These receptors were taken from a human donor with classical Hodgkin lymphoma.

The V and J genes are TRBV27 and TRBJ1-6; D is ambiguous. There are 16 residues in the CDR3. Trimming removed 5 bases at V and 7 bases at J, with 18 bases between. Germline CDR1 MNHEY, CDR2 SMNVEV (reference sequence). Here the CDR3 DNA reads TGTGCCAGCAGTCCCGTCCTGGGAGTAGGAAATTCACCCCTCCACTTT. Its protein product is CASSPVLGVGNSPLHF.

This clone was picked up many times. The V and J genes are TRBV2 and TRBJ2-4, with TRBD1 matching over 8 bases. CDR3 length equals 14 residues. The junction had 3 bases not matched to a gene; V was cut back by 4 bases and J by 4 bases. The germline gives CDR1 SNHLY, CDR2 FYNNEI. The CDR3 sequence: CASSGDRIKNIQYF. The CDR3 DNA sequence: TGTGCCAGCAGTGGGGACAGGATTAAAAACATTCAGTACTTC.

This chain joins TRBV27 and TRBJ1-2; the match to TRBD1 covers 9 bases. V gave up 5 bases and J gave up 5 bases; unmatched junction bases: 3. This CDR3 spans 13 amino acids. Germline V gives CDR1 MNHEY, CDR2 SMNVEV (reference sequence). The CDR3 nucleotides are TGTGCCAGCAGTAACAGGGGGCATTATGGCTACACCTTC. It encodes CASSNRGHYGYTF.